These T cell receptor beta chains were read from a single sample in a study of T-cell memory formation after mild COVID-19. TCRdb independently ran MiXCR on the 5' RACE reads; one entry per CDR3 protein. Among hundreds of thousands of distinct CDR3 sequences listed, 25% were seen once. The sequencing sample was made of PBMCs or a T cell subset sorted from them (not recorded which). These receptors all stem from an adult woman who had mild COVID-19 (a few samples of this study predate the infection). Cell type and time point are not known. The CDR3 runs from the conserved cysteine through the conserved F or W. The order of the fields is CDR3 protein, CDR3 DNA, V gene, J gene, D gene, clone size. D genes are given only for firm matches. The size entry is marked missing in some rows and otherwise reads once, few, many or a size class.

CDR3: CASSLRIGVVETQYF
DNA: TGTGCCAGCAGCCTACGTATAGGAGTGGTGGAGACCCAGTACTTC
V: TRBV9
J: TRBJ2-5
D: -
size: few

CDR3: CASSPEPEIGTEAFF
DNA: TGCGCCAGCAGCCCCGAACCGGAGATAGGCACTGAAGCTTTCTTT
V: TRBV5-1
J: TRBJ1-1
D: -
size: -

CDR3: CSAILGLSHPNTQYF
DNA: TGCAGTGCTATTCTGGGACTCTCGCATCCGAATACGCAGTATTTT
V: TRBV20-1
J: TRBJ2-3
D: -
size: -

CDR3: CSARRYQGAYEQYF
DNA: TGCAGTGCTAGACGGTACCAGGGTGCCTACGAGCAGTACTTC
V: TRBV20-1
J: TRBJ2-7
D: -
size: -

CDR3: CASTRGDTSGGAVDTQYF
DNA: TGTGCCAGCACCCGAGGGGATACTAGCGGGGGGGCCGTAGATACGCAGTATTTT
V: TRBV4-2
J: TRBJ2-3
D: TRBD2
size: -

CDR3: CASSGQGDTEAFF
DNA: TGTGCCAGCAGCGGACAGGGGGACACTGAAGCTTTCTTT
V: TRBV19
J: TRBJ1-1
D: TRBD1
size: -

CDR3: CASMLGWNTEAFF
DNA: TGCGCCAGCATGCTTGGCTGGAACACTGAAGCTTTCTTT
V: TRBV5-1
J: TRBJ1-1
D: -
size: few

CDR3: CATSDSSGTTNTGELFF
DNA: TGTGCCACCAGTGATTCATCGGGGACCACGAACACCGGGGAGCTGTTTTTT
V: TRBV24-1
J: TRBJ2-2
D: -
size: -

CDR3: CASSLSQTLSQNIQYF
DNA: TGTGCCAGCAGTTTAAGCCAGACCCTAAGCCAAAACATTCAGTACTTC
V: TRBV12-3/TRBV12-4
J: TRBJ2-4
D: -
size: few

CDR3: CASSYSVLGERLAKNIQYF
DNA: TGTGCCAGCAGTTACTCGGTCCTGGGGGAGCGACTAGCCAAAAACATTCAGTACTTC
V: TRBV6-6
J: TRBJ2-4
D: -
size: few

CDR3: CASRGGRLSGNTIYF
DNA: TGTGCCAGCCGCGGCGGCAGACTCTCTGGAAACACCATATATTTT
V: TRBV12-3/TRBV12-4
J: TRBJ1-3
D: -
size: -

CDR3: CATSDPGTDHYEQYF
DNA: TGTGCCACCAGTGATCCCGGGACAGACCACTACGAGCAGTACTTC
V: TRBV24-1
J: TRBJ2-7
D: TRBD1
size: -

CDR3: CSVPTGSNYGYTF
DNA: TGCAGCGTCCCGACAGGGTCTAACTATGGCTACACCTTC
V: TRBV29-1
J: TRBJ1-2
D: TRBD1
size: -

CDR3: CATSRASLYEQYF
DNA: TGTGCCACCAGCAGAGCCTCCTTATACGAGCAGTACTTC
V: TRBV15
J: TRBJ2-7
D: -
size: -

CDR3: CSASSRTGGADTQYF
DNA: TGCAGTGCTAGTTCGCGGACAGGGGGCGCAGATACGCAGTATTTT
V: TRBV20-1
J: TRBJ2-3
D: TRBD1
size: -

CDR3: CASRRYSRGGDEQYF
DNA: TGTGCCAGCAGACGCTACAGTCGGGGAGGCGACGAGCAGTACTTC
V: TRBV2
J: TRBJ2-7
D: -
size: -

CDR3: CASSYDGNSNQPQHF
DNA: TGTGCCAGCAGTTACGACGGTAATAGCAATCAGCCCCAGCATTTT
V: TRBV6-5
J: TRBJ1-5
D: -
size: -

CDR3: CASNAGGSNTGELFF
DNA: TGTGCCAGCAACGCGGGGGGCTCGAACACCGGGGAGCTGTTTTTT
V: TRBV9
J: TRBJ2-2
D: TRBD2
size: -